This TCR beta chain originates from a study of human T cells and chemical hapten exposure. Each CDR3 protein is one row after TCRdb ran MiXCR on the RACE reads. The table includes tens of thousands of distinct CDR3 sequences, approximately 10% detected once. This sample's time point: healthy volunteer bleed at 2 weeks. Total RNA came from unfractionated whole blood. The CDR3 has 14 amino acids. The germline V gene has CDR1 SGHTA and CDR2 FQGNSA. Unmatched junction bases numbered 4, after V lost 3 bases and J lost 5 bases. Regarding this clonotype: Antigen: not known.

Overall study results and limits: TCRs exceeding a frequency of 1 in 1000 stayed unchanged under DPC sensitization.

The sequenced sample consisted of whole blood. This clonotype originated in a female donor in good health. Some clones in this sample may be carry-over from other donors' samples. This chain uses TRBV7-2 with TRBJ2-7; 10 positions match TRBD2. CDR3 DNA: TGTGCCAGCAGCTTTATAGCGGGAGGCCACGAGCAGTACTTC. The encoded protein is CASSFIAGGHEQYF.